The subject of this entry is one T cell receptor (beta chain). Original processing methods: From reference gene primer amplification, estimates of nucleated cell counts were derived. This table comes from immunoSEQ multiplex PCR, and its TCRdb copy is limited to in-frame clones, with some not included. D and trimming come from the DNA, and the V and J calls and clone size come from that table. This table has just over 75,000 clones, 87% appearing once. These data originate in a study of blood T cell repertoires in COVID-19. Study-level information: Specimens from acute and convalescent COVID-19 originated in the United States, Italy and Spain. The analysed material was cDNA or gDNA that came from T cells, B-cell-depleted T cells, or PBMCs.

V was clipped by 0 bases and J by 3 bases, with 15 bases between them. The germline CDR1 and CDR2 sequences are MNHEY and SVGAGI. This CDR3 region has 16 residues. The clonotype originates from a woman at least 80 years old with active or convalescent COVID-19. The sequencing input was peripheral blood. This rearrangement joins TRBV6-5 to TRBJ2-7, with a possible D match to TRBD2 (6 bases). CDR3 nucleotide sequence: TGTGCCAGCAGTTACTCCTTTATCCTGGGGGGCTACGAGCAGTACTTC. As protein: CASSYSFILGGYEQYF.